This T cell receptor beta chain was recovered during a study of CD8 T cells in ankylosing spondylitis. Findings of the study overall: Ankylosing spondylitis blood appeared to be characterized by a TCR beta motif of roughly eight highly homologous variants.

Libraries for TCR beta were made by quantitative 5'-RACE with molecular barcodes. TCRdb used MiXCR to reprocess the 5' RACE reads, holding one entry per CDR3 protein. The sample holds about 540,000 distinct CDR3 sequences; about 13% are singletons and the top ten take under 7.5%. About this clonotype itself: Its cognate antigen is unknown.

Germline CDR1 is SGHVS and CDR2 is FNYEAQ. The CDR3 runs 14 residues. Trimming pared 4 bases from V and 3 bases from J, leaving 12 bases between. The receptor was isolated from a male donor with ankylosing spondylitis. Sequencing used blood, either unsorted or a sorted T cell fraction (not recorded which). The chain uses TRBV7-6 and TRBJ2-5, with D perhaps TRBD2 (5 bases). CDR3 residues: CASSSLSGKETQYF. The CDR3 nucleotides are TGTGCCAGCAGCTCCCTTTCGGGGAAAGAGACCCAGTACTTC.